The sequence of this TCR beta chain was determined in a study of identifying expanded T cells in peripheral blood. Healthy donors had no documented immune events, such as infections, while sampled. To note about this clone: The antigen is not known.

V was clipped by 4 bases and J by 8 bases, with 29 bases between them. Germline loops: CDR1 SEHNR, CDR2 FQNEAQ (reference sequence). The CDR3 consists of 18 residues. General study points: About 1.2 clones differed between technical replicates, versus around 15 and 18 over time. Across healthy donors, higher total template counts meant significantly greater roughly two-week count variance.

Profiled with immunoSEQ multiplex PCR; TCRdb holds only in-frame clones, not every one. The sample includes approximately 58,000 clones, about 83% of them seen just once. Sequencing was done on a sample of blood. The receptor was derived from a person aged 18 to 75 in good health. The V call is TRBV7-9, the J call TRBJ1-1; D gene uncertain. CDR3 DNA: TGTGCCAGCAGCTCCAGCGGAGAGGCGGGAAGACGGGCCTCGGAAGCTTTCTTT. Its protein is CASSSSGEAGRRASEAFF.